This T cell receptor beta chain originates from a study of T-cell reconstitution after alpha-beta-depleted transplantation in children. Unique molecular identifiers were used to barcode this TCRbeta library. From the PCR reads, TCRdb called clonotypes with MiXCR, one entry per CDR3 protein. The sample holds over 550,000 distinct CDR3 sequences, roughly a tenth seen once. In its sample, this clonotype was seen many times. Germline CDR1 and CDR2: SQVTM and ANQGSEA. This CDR3 comprises 18 residues. J lost 0 bases, V lost 3 bases, and 11 bases had no gene match. Material: PBMCs from the stem cell graft donor, obtained from the stem cell graft. The genes are TRBV29-1 and TRBJ2-3; 11 positions match TRBD2. The sequence came from a human donor who donated a stem cell graft to a child with acute myeloid leukemia. The CDR3 DNA is TGCAGCGTTGACCTGGTAGCGGGAGGGGAGATCAGCACAGATACGCAGTATTTT. It specifies CSVDLVAGGEISTDTQYF.